These T cell receptor beta chains were read from a single sample in a study of cytomegalovirus exposure and HLA in healthy donors. Measured with immunoSEQ multiplex PCR; TCRdb has only the in-frame clones, and not every one. This table has some 150,000 clones, about 60% appearing once. The sequenced sample consisted of PBMCs. Every receptor here comes from a woman aged 60-75 years in good health and CMV-seropositive. The CDR3 runs from the conserved cysteine through the conserved F or W. D genes are given only for firm matches. Clone size is given for some rows only: seen once, a few or many times, or a class if the clone is expanded.

j_call clone_size d_call v_call cdr3_nt cdr3_aa
TRBJ1-6 . TRBD1 TRBV5-1 TGCGCCAGCAGCTTGGGGGGGGACAGCTATTCACCCCTCCACTTT CASSLGGDSYSPLHF
TRBJ1-3 . . TRBV5-1 TGCGCCAGCAGCTGGGACTCGGCTGGAAACACCATATATTTT CASSWDSAGNTIYF
TRBJ1-4 few . TRBV7-9 TGTGCCAGCAGCTCCCTAACAGGGAAGGGTTATGAAAAACTGTTTTTT CASSSLTGKGYEKLFF
TRBJ2-5 few . TRBV5-6 TGTGCCAGCAGCTTTTCCGGGACAAGGGAGACCCAGTACTTC CASSFSGTRETQYF
TRBJ2-2 few . TRBV30 TGTGCCTGGAGTGTACGGGCAGGAGGCTTCACCGGGGAGCTGTTTTTT CAWSVRAGGFTGELFF
TRBJ1-2 . TRBD1 TRBV19 TGTGCCAGTAGTCCGGAGGACAGGCCATCCCTCTATGGCTACACCTTC CASSPEDRPSLYGYTF
TRBJ2-7 . . TRBV7-2 TGTGCCAGCACCCCGTCAGGGAGGGAGCAGTACTTC CASTPSGREQYF
TRBJ2-4 once . TRBV18 TGTGCCAGCTCACCAAGGGTTCTAGGGGGAGTAAACATTCAGTACTTC CASSPRVLGGVNIQYF
TRBJ2-7 . . TRBV6-5 TGTGCCAGCAGTTACAGGGGTTCCTACGAGCAGTACTTC CASSYRGSYEQYF
TRBJ1-6 . TRBD1 TRBV28 TGTGCCAGCAGTTTCAGGACAGGGGGTTCACCCCTCCACTTT CASSFRTGGSPLHF
TRBJ2-3 . . TRBV28 TGTGCCAGCAGTCCCCTTAGCACAGATACGCAGTATTTT CASSPLSTDTQYF
TRBJ2-2 . TRBD1 TRBV5-6 TGTGCCAGCAGCTTGTTTGTGAGACAGGGGCTTACCGGGGAGCTGTTTTTT CASSLFVRQGLTGELFF
TRBJ2-2 . . TRBV2 TGTGCCAGCAGTAATACAGGGTCCGGGGAGCTGTTTTTT CASSNTGSGELFF
TRBJ2-1 few . TRBV11-2 TGTGCCAGCAGCTTTAGCGTTGAGCAGTTCTTC CASSFSVEQFF
TRBJ2-3 few . TRBV2 TGTGCCAGCAGCCGACTCCCCGGTGGAGCGTCCGATACGCAGTATTTT CASSRLPGGASDTQYF
TRBJ1-2 few . TRBV7-8 TGTGCCAGCAGCTTAGAGGTTGCGGTTAACTATGGCTACACCTTC CASSLEVAVNYGYTF
TRBJ1-2 . TRBD1 TRBV5-1 TGCGCCAGCAGCGTGACAGGGGAGGGCTACACCTTC CASSVTGEGYTF
TRBJ2-7 . TRBD2 TRBV28 TGTGCCAGCAGTTTCGGACTAGCGGGAGGAGACGAGCAGTACTTC CASSFGLAGGDEQYF
TRBJ1-2 few . TRBV6-6 TGTGCCAGCAGTTTGTCTACCGGGACAAACTATGGCTACACCTTC CASSLSTGTNYGYTF
TRBJ2-3 few . TRBV7-2 TGTGCCAGCAGCCCCCAGCGGGGCACAGATACGCAGTATTTT CASSPQRGTDTQYF
TRBJ2-2 few . TRBV6-5 TGTGCCAGCAGTAAATACAGGGCACGCACCGGGGAGCTGTTTTTT CASSKYRARTGELFF
TRBJ2-5 few TRBD1 TRBV27 TGTGCCAGCAGTTTAGTAGGGGGCGAGGAGACCCAGTACTTC CASSLVGGEETQYF
TRBJ2-7 once . TRBV30 TGTGCCTCAAAGCCGCAGGGGAATCACCACGAGCAGTACTTC CASKPQGNHHEQYF
TRBJ2-3 . . TRBV15 TGTGCCACCAGCAGAGAGGGGAGGCAGGGTGCAGATACGCAGTATTTT CATSREGRQGADTQYF
TRBJ2-6 few TRBD1 TRBV4-2 TGTGCCAGCAGCCAGGGTCCCCGGGACAGGGCCGGCGGGGCCAACGTCCTGACTTTC CASSQGPRDRAGGANVLTF
TRBJ2-5 few . TRBV25-1 TGTGCCAGCAGTGAGTGGGGGCAGACAGAAGAGACCCAGTACTTC CASSEWGQTEETQYF
TRBJ2-2 . . TRBV28 TGTGCCAGCAGCCCCGATTCGAGCACCGGGGAGCTGTTTTTT CASSPDSSTGELFF
TRBJ2-7 . . TRBV7-2 TGTGCCAGCAGCTCACGAACTAAGTTCTACGAGCAGTACTTC CASSSRTKFYEQYF
TRBJ2-7 . TRBD1 TRBV18 TGTGCCAGCTCACCAGGACAGGGTGCGTACGAGCAGTACTTC CASSPGQGAYEQYF
TRBJ1-2 . . TRBV28 TGTGCCAGCAGTTTATCTGGGGCTGCGGGCTACACCTTC CASSLSGAAGYTF
TRBJ2-3 . . TRBV4-3 TGCGCCAGCAGCCTTTCGGGGGGCGACGCAGATACGCAGTATTTT CASSLSGGDADTQYF
TRBJ2-1 once . TRBV4-3 TGCGCCAGCAGCCAAGATTATCTAGCATATCGCAATGAGCAGTTCTTC CASSQDYLAYRNEQFF
TRBJ2-1 . TRBD2 TRBV5-5 TGTGCCAGCAGCCCCGGGACTAGCGGGCACTCCTACAATGAGCAGTTCTTC CASSPGTSGHSYNEQFF
TRBJ2-7 . TRBD2 TRBV5-3 TGTGCCAGAAGCTTGGAAGCGGGAGACGGCTACTTC CARSLEAGDGYF
TRBJ2-7 . . TRBV2 TGTGCCAGCCATGCCACAGCACCTTACGAGCAGTACTTC CASHATAPYEQYF
TRBJ1-2 . . TRBV11-2 TGTGCCAGCAGCACTGACAGGAACTATGGCTACACCTTC CASSTDRNYGYTF
TRBJ1-6 once TRBD1 TRBV6-5 TGTGCCAGCAGTTACTCGAACAGGGGGGATTCACCCCTCCACTTT CASSYSNRGDSPLHF
TRBJ2-1 . . TRBV6-1 TGTGCCAGCAGTGAAGGGCAGGTATTATTAAATGAGCAGTTCTTC CASSEGQVLLNEQFF
TRBJ2-3 . . TRBV6-1 TGTGCCAGCAGTGGGACTCTAAGCACAGATACGCAGTATTTT CASSGTLSTDTQYF
TRBJ2-3 . . TRBV7-8 TGTGCCAGCAGCCAGGTATCTGGACACATCACAGATACGCAGTATTTT CASSQVSGHITDTQYF
TRBJ2-3 few TRBD1 TRBV11-1 TGTGCCAGCAGCCCTTGGGCCCGACAGGGGAATACGCAGTATTTT CASSPWARQGNTQYF
TRBJ2-1 . TRBD2 TRBV7-9 TGTGCCAGCAGCCCGGGAGGATCCTATGAGCAGTTCTTC CASSPGGSYEQFF
TRBJ1-4 . TRBD1 TRBV4-2 TGTGCCAGCAGCCAAGGGACAGGGGGAAGGGAAAAACTGTTTTTT CASSQGTGGREKLFF
TRBJ2-6 few . TRBV5-4 TGTGCCAGCAGCCTAGGGGCAGGAAGCTCTGGGGCCAACGTCCTGACTTTC CASSLGAGSSGANVLTF
TRBJ2-5 . . TRBV5-1 TGCGCCAGCCGAGCGGCAAATGGAAATATTCAAGAGACCCAGTACTTC CASRAANGNIQETQYF